This TCR beta chain was profiled in a study of CD8+ T cells in alopecia areata. Background on the study: It was 6 to 18 months of tofacitinib, and then there were 6 months off drug.

V was trimmed by 4 bases and J by 0 bases, leaving 16 bases between them. The CDR3 totals 16 residues. Germline V CDR1 and CDR2: SGHDT, YYEEEE. With respect to this clone: Its antigen is unidentified.

Extracted RNA was reverse transcribed, and the resulting cDNA served as sequencing template. Using immunoSEQ multiplex PCR, the repertoire was profiled, and TCRdb retains in-frame clones only, with some absent. The sample has about 200,000 clones; around 56% are singletons. Study-level results: A single nonresponder leaves the baseline CD8+ expansion link to response uncertain.

Treatment indicated: oral pan-JAK inhibitor, 5-10 mg twice daily. Sampling of alopecia areata patients yielded lesional scalp punch biopsies as well as peripheral blood. The source is a human donor with alopecia areata. J is TRBJ1-1 and V is TRBV5-6, with D perhaps TRBD1 (5 bases). The sequenced sample was CD4+ T cells sorted from blood, obtained at week 4, from a patient treated with tofacitinib. The CDR3 DNA sequence: TGTGCCAGCAGCAAGGGGACGGAGCCTATGAACACTGAAGCTTTCTTT. It encodes CASSKGTEPMNTEAFF. Full variable domain (missing parts from reference TRBV5-6 and TRBJ1-1): DAGVTQSPTHLIKTRGQQVTLRCSPKSGHDTVSWYQQALGQGPQFIFQYYEEEERQRGNFPDRFSGHQFPNYSSELNVNALLLGDSALYLCASSKGTEPMNTEAFFGQGTRLTVV.